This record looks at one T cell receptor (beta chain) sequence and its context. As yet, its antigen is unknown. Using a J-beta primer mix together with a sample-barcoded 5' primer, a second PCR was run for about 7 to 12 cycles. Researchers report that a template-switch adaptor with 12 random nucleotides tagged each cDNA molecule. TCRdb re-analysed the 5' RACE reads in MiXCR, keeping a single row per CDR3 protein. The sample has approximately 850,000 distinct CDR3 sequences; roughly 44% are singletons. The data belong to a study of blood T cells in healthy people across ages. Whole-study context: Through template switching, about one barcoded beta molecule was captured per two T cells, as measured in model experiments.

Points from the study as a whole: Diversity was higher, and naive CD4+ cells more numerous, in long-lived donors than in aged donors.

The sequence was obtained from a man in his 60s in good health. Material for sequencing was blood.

The CDR3 bases are TGCGCCAGCAGCCAAGATGTGCTGCGGGTAGATGGCTACACCTTC. Protein product: CASSQDVLRVDGYTF. The J gene is TRBJ1-2, the V gene TRBV4-1; D is unresolved. This CDR3 is built from 15 residues. The ends were cut back, 0 bases at V and 6 bases at J, with 14 bases in the middle. CDR1 MGHRA and CDR2 YSYEKL come from the germline V gene.